The 30 T cell receptor beta chains in this list originate from one sample, sequenced in a study of shared clonotypes between healthy human individuals. The assay was immunoSEQ multiplex PCR, and TCRdb's table has in-frame clones only and misses some. The top ten clones hold about 1.8% of a sample with hundreds of thousands of clones, 73% of them seen once. Source material: memory CD4+ T cells sorted from blood. Indicated subset: CD45RA-negative fraction. The origin of the receptors is a woman aged 25 to 39 in good health.

The chain carries TRBV30 and TRBJ2-6; D call uncertain. Germline assignment: CDR1 GTSNPN and CDR2 SVGIG (reference sequence). This CDR3 has 12 amino acids. V gave up 8 bases and J gave up 4 bases, with 9 bases separating them. This CDR3 reads CAPERGANVLTF. CDR3 DNA sequence: TGTGCCCCAGAAAGGGGGGCCAACGTCCTGACTTTC.

The chain has TRBV6-1 and TRBJ2-5; 10 nucleotides line up with TRBD1. With 6 bases clipped from V and 9 bases from J, the junction kept 10 bases outside the gene matches. The CDR3 is 14 amino acids. Germline CDR1 is MNHNS and CDR2 is SASEGT. DNA for the CDR3: TGTGCCAGCAGCCTAGGACAGGGGGTCTCGGCCCAGTACTTC. It encodes CASSLGQGVSAQYF.

The chain is built from TRBV29-1 and TRBJ2-1; 9 bases map to TRBD2. The CDR3 has 15 residues. Germline V gene data show CDR1 as SQVTM and CDR2 as ANQGSEA. V trimming: 5 bases; J trimming: 3 bases; junction bases outside the gene matches: 8. DNA for the CDR3: TGCAGCGTTTCACCGGGACTAGCCAACTACAATGAGCAGTTCTTC. It specifies CSVSPGLANYNEQFF.

The chain recombines TRBV11-2 with TRBJ1-4; D might be TRBD1 (5 bases). Germline CDR1 SGHAT, CDR2 FQNNGV. The length of the CDR3 is 14 residues. The V and J ends lost 1 base and 8 bases respectively, with 11 bases between them. The CDR3 DNA reads as TGTGCCAGCAGCTTAGCAGGGTTATACGAAAAACTGTTTTTT. It codes for CASSLAGLYEKLFF.

The V and J genes are TRBV28 and TRBJ2-2, with TRBD1 matching 8 bases. Trimming removed 5 bases from V and 9 bases from J; junction bases left unmatched: 11. Germline CDR1 reads MDHEN; CDR2 reads SYDVKM. CDR3 length: 15 residues. In DNA form, the CDR3 reads TGTGCCAGCAGTCCTGGGACAGGCCTCGTCAGGGAGCTGTTTTTT. Translation: CASSPGTGLVRELFF.

The V and J genes are TRBV2 and TRBJ1-4; D perhaps matches TRBD1 (5 bases). Looked up from germline, CDR1 is SNHLY and CDR2 is FYNNEI. The CDR3 has 14 residues. Trimming took 7 bases from V and 5 from J, leaving 14 bases between them. The CDR3 coding sequence is TGTGCCAGCACTGTTGTGGGACTAAATGAAAAACTGTTTTTT. It is translated as CASTVVGLNEKLFF.

V gene TRBV6-6 combines with J gene TRBJ1-1; D uncertain. Germline CDR1 MNHNY, CDR2 SVGAGI (reference sequence). This CDR3 has 13 residues. V lost 0 bases to trimming and J lost 5 bases, with 7 bases between them. The CDR3 DNA reads as TGTGCCAGCAGTTACTCCGCGGCTACTGAAGCTTTCTTT. Residues: CASSYSAATEAFF.

This CDR3 is CASSRTTPSGVKGYEQYF. The CDR3, as DNA: TGTGCCAGCAGCCGAACGACCCCCTCCGGGGTGAAGGGCTACGAGCAGTACTTC. The chain couples TRBV28 to TRBJ2-7; D is possibly TRBD2 (5 bases). Trimming took off 6 bases at V and 3 bases at J, with 27 bases between the two ends. The CDR3 is 18 residues long. CDR1 and CDR2 (germline): MDHEN, SYDVKM.

The genes are TRBV7-8 and TRBJ1-1; possibly TRBD1 for D (6 bases). Germline CDR1 and CDR2: SGHVS and FQNEAQ. Trimming left V 0 bases short and J 10 bases short, with 18 bases between. CDR3 size: 15 residues. The CDR3 region has the DNA TGTGCCAGCAGCTTAGCTGGGGGCCACAATGGGGTAGCTTTCTTT. As protein: CASSLAGGHNGVAFF.

The chain joins TRBV28 to TRBJ2-7; no clear D. V was pared by 4 bases and J by 3 bases, with 16 bases between. Germline V gene lookup returns CDR1 MDHEN and CDR2 SYDVKM. The CDR3 has 15 amino acids. CDR3: CASSSLFADFYEQYF. In DNA, the CDR3 is TGTGCCAGCAGTTCCCTTTTTGCGGATTTCTACGAGCAGTACTTC.

CDR3 bases: TGTGCCAGCAGTCAGGGGTGGAATCAGCCCCAGCATTTT. Protein: CASSQGWNQPQHF. This rearrangement joins TRBV28 to TRBJ1-5, with D perhaps matching TRBD1 (6 bases). The length of the CDR3 is 13 residues. The V end lost 5 bases, the J end lost 4 bases, and 9 bases lay between the germline ends. Germline V CDR1 and CDR2: MDHEN, SYDVKM.

This clone was counted between two and nine times. The chain joins TRBV5-1 to TRBJ2-7, with TRBD2 identical over 7 bases. The junction had 9 bases not matched to a gene; V was cut back by 4 bases and J by 2 bases. From germline, CDR1 is SGHRS and CDR2 YFSETQ. The CDR3 sequence is 15 residues long. CDR3 sequence reads: CASSLVLARTYEQYF. The DNA of the CDR3 is TGCGCCAGCAGCCTGGTACTAGCGAGGACCTACGAGCAGTACTTC.

CDR3 nucleotides: TGTGCCAGCAGCTCGACTACCGGGACGGCGAACTACGAGCAGTACTTC. It codes for CASSSTTGTANYEQYF. V gene TRBV6-6 combines with J gene TRBJ2-7, with D perhaps TRBD1 or TRBD2 (5 bases each). Trimming removed 6 bases from V and 3 bases from J, with 21 bases in between. This CDR3 contains 16 residues. Per germline, CDR1 MNHNY and CDR2 SVGAGI (reference sequence).

The chain joins TRBV29-1 to TRBJ2-1; maybe TRBD2 (6 bases). The ends were cut back, 7 bases at V and 1 base at J, with 17 bases in the middle. Germline CDR1 reads SQVTM; CDR2 reads ANQGSEA. The CDR3 is made up of 15 amino acids. The CDR3 loop is CSGIPGTFSYNEQFF. DNA for the CDR3: TGCAGCGGTATACCCGGGACTTTTTCCTACAATGAGCAGTTCTTC.

V gene TRBV19 combines with J gene TRBJ2-1, with 10 bases that match TRBD2. The germline V gene has CDR1 LNHDA and CDR2 SQIVND (reference sequence). The CDR3 runs 14 residues. Germline trimming cut 3 bases from V and 7 bases from J; bases unmatched to any gene: 3. DNA for the CDR3: TGTGCCAGTAGTATGTCTAGCGGGAGAAATGAGCAGTTCTTC. It yields the protein CASSMSSGRNEQFF.

The V and J genes are TRBV28 and TRBJ2-7; weak D call: TRBD2 (5 bases). CDR1 and CDR2 (germline): MDHEN, SYDVKM. Trimming took 4 bases from V and 6 from J, leaving 13 bases between them. This CDR3 has 13 residues. The CDR3 coding sequence is TGTGCCAGCAGTTGGAACCGACGGGGCGAGCAGTACTTC. Translated: CASSWNRRGEQYF.

The genes are TRBV5-8 and TRBJ2-7; perhaps TRBD2 as D (5 bases). V dropped 2 bases and J dropped 6 bases, with 18 bases sitting between them. This CDR3 comprises 15 residues. Germline CDR1 SGHTS, CDR2 YDEGEE. The CDR3, as DNA: TGTGCCAGCAGCTTAGCCCCGCGGGTCTCCACCGAGCAGTACTTC. Translated: CASSLAPRVSTEQYF.

The rearrangement joins TRBV19 to TRBJ2-5; 11 bases fit TRBD2. Germline lookup yields CDR1 LNHDA and CDR2 SQIVND (reference sequence). With 5 bases clipped from V and 4 bases from J, the junction kept 3 bases outside the gene matches. The CDR3 loop spans 14 amino acids. For the CDR3, the DNA is TGTGCCAGTAGTCTGACTAGCGGGACAGAGACCCAGTACTTC. Protein: CASSLTSGTETQYF.

The table lists this clone with a few counts. V and J are TRBV28 and TRBJ2-5; D uncertain. The CDR3 is made up of 13 amino acids. Trimming shortened V by 2 bases and J by 1 base, and 5 bases separated the two germline ends. CDR1 is MDHEN, CDR2 SYDVKM, per germline. The CDR3 nucleotides read TGTGCCAGCAGTTTAGTGGCCCAAGAGACCCAGTACTTC. It codes for CASSLVAQETQYF.

This clone was detected only once. The chain has TRBV18 and TRBJ2-5, with D uncertain. There are 13 residues in the CDR3. In germline, CDR1 is KGHSH, CDR2 LQKENI. The V end lost 1 base, the J end lost 7 bases, and 10 bases lay between the germline ends. CDR3: CASSPRESGTQYF. The CDR3 DNA follows: TGTGCCAGCTCACCACGTGAGAGTGGGACCCAGTACTTC.

This sequence joins TRBV2 and TRBJ2-4, with D unresolved. V lost 4 bases and J lost 1, with 8 bases in between. Per the germline V gene, CDR1 is SNHLY and CDR2 is FYNNEI. The CDR3 runs to 14 residues. For the CDR3, the DNA is TGTGCCAGCAGTGGACTGAGGGCCAAAAACATTCAGTACTTC. This codes for CASSGLRAKNIQYF.

As DNA, the CDR3 is TGCGCCAGCAGCTTGGATGGGTCGTTGGTCTCCGGGGAGCTGTTTTTT. This codes for CASSLDGSLVSGELFF. The chain links TRBV5-1 to TRBJ2-2; the D is unclear. V lost 0 bases and J 6 bases, leaving 15 bases between the germline ends. CDR1 is SGHRS, CDR2 YFSETQ, per germline. The CDR3 spans 16 residues.

This sequence joins TRBV7-9 and TRBJ2-5; D not resolved. The CDR3 is 14 amino acids. Trimming shortened V by 2 bases and J by 4 bases, and 11 bases separated the two germline ends. Germline V gene sequence: CDR1 SEHNR, CDR2 FQNEAQ (reference sequence). The chain's CDR3 is CASSLNSGRETQYF. The CDR3 coding sequence is TGTGCCAGCAGCTTAAATTCAGGCAGAGAGACCCAGTACTTC. The complete variable domain, with remaining parts taken from reference TRBV7-9 and TRBJ2-5, reads DTGVSQNPRHKITKRGQNVTFRCDPISEHNRLYWYRQTLGQGPEFLTYFQNEAQLEKSRLLSDRFSAERPKGSFSTLEIQRTEQGDSAMYLCASSLNSGRETQYFGPGTRLLVL.

The chain combines TRBV29-1 with TRBJ2-1; the match to TRBD2 covers 10 bases. CDR3 size: 16 residues. Trimming cost V 7 bases and J 7 bases; bases outside gene matches: 16. Germline lookup yields CDR1 SQVTM and CDR2 ANQGSEA. The CDR3 sequence: CSGLGGAGGHYNEQFF. CDR3 in DNA: TGCAGCGGCCTCGGTGGAGCGGGAGGGCATTATAATGAGCAGTTCTTC.

This clone was seen only a few times. Since a far larger clone is one base different, this is likely a read error. The sample holds other DNA sequences that translate to the same CDR3. V gene TRBV7-2 combines with J gene TRBJ2-7; D ambiguous. CDR3 length equals 13 residues. V was pared by 5 bases and J by 3 bases, with 11 bases between. Germline V gives CDR1 SGHTA, CDR2 FQGNSA. CDR3 DNA: TGTGCCAGCAGCCCAGGTCCTGGCTACGAGCAGTACTTC. It yields the protein CASSPGPGYEQYF.

V usage is TRBV19 and J usage is TRBJ2-2; perhaps D is TRBD1 or TRBD2 (5 bases each). The V and J ends lost 7 bases and 6 bases respectively, with 12 bases between them. The CDR3 loop spans 13 amino acids. Per germline, CDR1 LNHDA and CDR2 SQIVND (reference sequence). The chain's CDR3 is CASTTLGAGELFF. CDR3 in DNA: TGTGCCAGTACCACCCTGGGGGCCGGGGAGCTGTTTTTT.

The chain couples TRBV28 to TRBJ2-6; D is possibly TRBD1 (6 bases). The V end lost 5 bases, the J end lost 2 bases, and 13 bases lay between the germline ends. CDR1 and CDR2 from the germline V gene are MDHEN and SYDVKM. The CDR3 is 16 amino acids. CDR3 sequence: CASSPTPGAGANVLTF. The CDR3 coding sequence is TGTGCCAGCAGTCCTACCCCAGGGGCTGGGGCCAACGTCCTGACTTTC.

CDR3: CASSIGLAGGGDTQYF. In DNA form, the CDR3 reads TGTGCCAGTAGTATTGGACTAGCGGGAGGGGGAGATACGCAGTATTTT. The chain couples TRBV19 to TRBJ2-3, with TRBD2 matching 15 bases. J gave up 5 bases and V 3 bases, and 3 bases lay outside the gene matches. The CDR3 runs 16 residues. The germline V gene encodes CDR1 LNHDA and CDR2 SQIVND (reference sequence).

This clone was counted ten times or more. The sample has other DNA sequences that encode this CDR3 too. This chain uses TRBV5-1 with TRBJ1-2; possibly TRBD1 for D (5 bases). Germline V gene sequence: CDR1 SGHRS, CDR2 YFSETQ. The CDR3 sequence is 14 residues long. Trimming shortened V by 2 bases and J by 2 bases, and 10 bases separated the two germline ends. CDR3 nucleotides: TGCGCCAGCAGCTTAGGGACCTCCAACTATGGCTACACCTTC. Protein: CASSLGTSNYGYTF.

This clone has a single count. The chain uses TRBV4-2 and TRBJ1-1, with D unclear. Germline CDR1 and CDR2: LGHNA and YNFKEQ. The CDR3 has 13 amino acids. V was cut by 2 bases and J by 7 bases, with 11 bases left in between. CDR3 amino acids: CASSQQGFGEAFF. In DNA form, the CDR3 reads TGTGCCAGCAGCCAACAAGGGTTCGGTGAAGCTTTCTTT.